The 27 T cell receptor beta chains in this list originate from one sample, sequenced in a study of response to subunit inactivated influenza vaccine. TCRdb reanalysed the RT-PCR reads using MiXCR and keeps one entry per CDR3 protein. The sample holds about 540,000 distinct CDR3 sequences, approximately 20% seen once. This sample also appeared in a second study, on T cells expressing NK-cell markers. That investigation notes: UMIs were included in TCR beta cDNA generated by 5'RACE template switching.

The sequencing used CD4+ T cells sorted from PBMCs, collected 11 to 12 days after vaccination. The source of these receptors is a man aged 50 or older who received an inactivated influenza vaccine.

At least ten counts were recorded for this clonotype. The rearrangement links TRBV5-1 to TRBJ2-1; TRBD1 matches 9 bases. The CDR3 is 14 amino acids. Germline V lookup: CDR1 SGHRS, CDR2 YFSETQ. With V trimmed by 3 bases and J by 10 bases, 8 bases remained unmatched. The CDR3 bases are TGCGCCAGCAGCTCTGGACAGGGGCCCGTGGAGCAGTTCTTC. Translating it yields CASSSGQGPVEQFF.

This clonotype has more than one count but fewer than ten. This chain links TRBV7-2 with TRBJ2-1, with D unclear. The CDR3 consists of 15 residues. V shed 5 bases and J shed 2 bases, with 13 bases lying between them. CDR1 is SGHTA, CDR2 FQGNSA, per germline. The CDR3 nucleotides are TGTGCCAGCAGCCAAAGGGCTTCCCCCTACAATGAGCAGTTCTTC. Residues: CASSQRASPYNEQFF.

The chain is built from TRBV24-1 and TRBJ2-2; no reliable D call. The CDR3 spans 17 residues. The V gene's germline CDR1 is KGHDR and CDR2 SFDVKD. V dropped 3 bases and J dropped 3 bases, with 16 bases sitting between them. Here the CDR3 DNA reads TGTGCCACCAGTGATGCCGGTAGAACTAAGGACACCGGGGAGCTGTTTTTT. The encoded protein is CATSDAGRTKDTGELFF.

This clonotype was observed a handful of times. The chain uses TRBV6-1 and TRBJ1-5; 8 bases match TRBD1. The ends lost 4 bases at V and 3 bases at J; junction bases unmatched: 5. This CDR3 is 15 amino acids long. CDR1 and CDR2 from the germline V gene are MNHNS and SASEGT. Here the CDR3 DNA reads TGTGCCAGCAGTGTGGGACAGGCCCTCAATCAGCCCCAGCATTTT. It translates to CASSVGQALNQPQHF.

The chain links TRBV7-2 to TRBJ2-5; D is unresolved. Germline V gene data show CDR1 as SGHTA and CDR2 as FQGNSA. CDR3 length: 13 residues. The V gene lost 2 bases and the J gene lost 3 bases, with 7 bases spanning the gap. The CDR3 DNA reads TGTGCCAGCAGCTTACGTATAAAAGAGACCCAGTACTTC. Amino acid sequence: CASSLRIKETQYF.

In the case of this clonotype: The junction shows a germline mismatch at one end, possibly a read error. The V and J genes are TRBV6-1 and TRBJ2-3; tentatively, D is TRBD1 or TRBD2 (5 bases each). The germline CDR1 and CDR2 sequences are MNHNS and SASEGT. The CDR3 contains 14 residues. CDR3 in amino acids: CASCERGVADTQYF. CDR3 nucleotide sequence: TGTGCCAGCTGTGAAAGAGGGGTTGCAGATACGCAGTATTTT.

V and J are TRBV9 and TRBJ2-1; possible D gene TRBD1, 5 bases. The length of the CDR3 is 15 residues. Germline values: CDR1 SGDLS, CDR2 YYNGEE. Trimming left V 2 bases short and J 5 bases short, with 14 bases between. CDR3 nucleotide sequence: TGTGCCAGCAGCGTCCAGGGTTTTGGGGACAATGAGCAGTTCTTC. Translation: CASSVQGFGDNEQFF.

This clonotype was counted only a few times. This rearrangement joins TRBV7-9 to TRBJ2-7, with TRBD2 matching 7 bases. V gave up 3 bases and J gave up 2 bases; unmatched junction bases: 10. The CDR3 has 16 residues. Germline CDR1 is SEHNR and CDR2 is FQNEAQ (reference sequence). The CDR3 region is CASSLHRDYKPYEQYF. DNA for the CDR3: TGTGCCAGCAGCTTGCACCGGGACTACAAGCCCTACGAGCAGTACTTC. Supplemented by reference TRBV7-9 and TRBJ2-7, the full variable domain reads DTGVSQNPRHKITKRGQNVTFRCDPISEHNRLYWYRQTLGQGPEFLTYFQNEAQLEKSRLLSDRFSAERPKGSFSTLEIQRTEQGDSAMYLCASSLHRDYKPYEQYFGPGTRLTVT.

This clonotype has just a few counts. DNA of the CDR3: TGTGCCAGCCGTAAGGGGAACACTGAAGCTTTCTTT. It is translated as CASRKGNTEAFF. This rearrangement joins TRBV2 to TRBJ1-1, with unresolved D. The germline V gene has CDR1 SNHLY and CDR2 FYNNEI. V lost 8 bases and J lost 1, with 8 bases in between. The CDR3 contains 12 residues.

The genes are TRBV27 and TRBJ1-6; D is uncertain. CDR1 and CDR2 from the germline V gene are MNHEY and SMNVEV (reference sequence). CDR3 length: 17 amino acids. Trimming took 6 bases from V and 2 from J, leaving 17 bases between them. CDR3 in DNA: TGTGCCAGCAGCCCTCGGATGACTGTGCCCTATAATTCACCCCTCCACTTT. Protein sequence: CASSPRMTVPYNSPLHF.

The chain couples TRBV9 to TRBJ2-1; TRBD2 matches at 12 bases. The germline V gene has CDR1 SGDLS and CDR2 YYNGEE. V lost 2 bases, J lost 8 bases, and 5 bases stayed unmatched. The CDR3 totals 15 residues. CDR3 bases: TGTGCCAGCAGCGTGACTAGCGGGAGAGGTGATGAGCAGTTCTTC. Its protein is CASSVTSGRGDEQFF.

The rearrangement links TRBV7-9 to TRBJ2-3; D is possibly TRBD2 (5 bases). Germline CDR1 reads SEHNR; CDR2 reads FQNEAQ (reference sequence). This CDR3 is built from 14 residues. Deletions cut 6 bases from V and 6 bases from J, with 16 bases between. DNA for the CDR3: TGTGCCAGCAGGCCCGGGATAAAAATTGATACGCAGTATTTT. Amino acid sequence: CASRPGIKIDTQYF.

This clonotype was found a few times. V and J are TRBV20-1 and TRBJ2-7, with TRBD1 matching over 10 bases. Germline V lookup: CDR1 DFQATT, CDR2 SNEGSKA (reference sequence). This CDR3 is 13 amino acids long. J lost 7 bases, V lost 5 bases, and 8 bases had no gene match. CDR3: CSAEDRGTGEQYF. In DNA form, the CDR3 reads TGCAGTGCTGAGGACAGGGGGACGGGTGAGCAGTACTTC.

This clonotype was observed a few times. This chain links TRBV6-5 with TRBJ2-2, with D tentatively TRBD1 or TRBD2 (5 bases each). Germline V gene data show CDR1 as MNHEY and CDR2 as SVGAGI. The CDR3 spans 17 residues. The V end lost 6 bases, the J end lost 7 bases, and 24 bases lay between the germline ends. The CDR3 reads CASRYMYGADAIGELFF. In DNA form, the CDR3 reads TGTGCCAGCAGATATATGTACGGGGCGGATGCAATCGGGGAGCTGTTTTTT.

The CDR3 loop is CASSSGAGLAAYNEQFF. The CDR3, as DNA: TGCGCCAGCAGCTCGGGAGCCGGACTAGCGGCCTACAATGAGCAGTTCTTC. This rearrangement joins TRBV5-1 to TRBJ2-1; TRBD2 aligns across 10 bases. The V segment lost 3 bases and the J segment 2 bases; nucleotides outside the gene matches: 8. CDR1 is SGHRS, CDR2 YFSETQ, per germline. There are 17 residues in the CDR3.

The V and J genes are TRBV3-1 and TRBJ2-7, with D possibly matching TRBD1 (6 bases). V lost 4 bases, J lost 3 bases, and 13 bases lay in between. The CDR3 loop spans 14 amino acids. Germline CDR1 reads LGHDT; CDR2 reads YNNKEL (reference sequence). Here the CDR3 DNA reads TGTGCCAGCAGCCGTCAGTCACAGGGCTACGAGCAGTACTTC. Its translation: CASSRQSQGYEQYF.

The V call is TRBV24-1, the J call TRBJ2-2, with 8 positions matching TRBD1. Germline V gene lookup returns CDR1 KGHDR and CDR2 SFDVKD. The trim removed 5 bases at V and 1 base at J, leaving 17 bases unmatched. CDR3 length equals 20 residues. CDR3 region: CATSAPPGQGARGNTGELFF. DNA for the CDR3: TGTGCCACCAGTGCCCCCCCTGGGCAGGGGGCGAGGGGGAACACCGGGGAGCTGTTTTTT.

In DNA, the CDR3 is TGTGCCAGCAGCCAAGAGGGCAGGCGGGGGGTTACAAGCTCCTACAATGAGCAGTTCTTC. Amino acids: CASSQEGRRGVTSSYNEQFF. This chain links TRBV3-1 with TRBJ2-1; 8 bases are shared with TRBD2. Trimming cost V 0 bases and J 0 bases; bases outside gene matches: 13. The germline CDR1 and CDR2 sequences are LGHDT and YNNKEL (reference sequence). This CDR3 spans 20 amino acids.

This clonotype was counted between two and nine times. The chain combines TRBV5-1 with TRBJ2-2, with D maybe TRBD1 (6 bases). V was cut by 4 bases and J by 4 bases, with 11 bases left in between. Germline lookup yields CDR1 SGHRS and CDR2 YFSETQ. This CDR3 is built from 14 residues. The DNA of the CDR3 is TGCGCCAGCAGCACAGGACAGCCCACCGGGGAGCTGTTTTTT. Protein: CASSTGQPTGELFF. The complete variable domain, with remaining parts taken from reference TRBV5-1 and TRBJ2-2, reads KAGVTQTPRYLIKTRGQQVTLSCSPISGHRSVSWYQQTPGQGLQFLFEYFSETQRNKGNFPGRFSGRQFSNSRSEMNVSTLELGDSALYLCASSTGQPTGELFFGEGSRLTVL.

This clonotype came up a few times. This chain links TRBV6-6 with TRBJ1-1, with a tentative D call TRBD1 (6 bases). V was cut by 6 bases and J by 5 bases, with 16 bases left in between. The germline gives CDR1 MNHNY, CDR2 SVGAGI (reference sequence). The CDR3 is made up of 14 amino acids. The CDR3: CASRHDRIRTEAFF. CDR3 in DNA: TGTGCCAGCAGACACGACAGGATAAGGACTGAAGCTTTCTTT.

The CDR3 protein is CASSQFSGTGGNEQFF. CDR3 sequence (DNA): TGCGCCAGCAGCCAATTCTCGGGAACAGGTGGGAATGAGCAGTTCTTC. V and J are TRBV4-3 and TRBJ2-1; TRBD1 or TRBD2 may be the D gene (5 bases each). Germline CDR1 and CDR2: LGHNA and YSLEER. This CDR3 has 16 amino acids. Deletions cut 2 bases from V and 7 bases from J, with 18 bases between.

The CDR3 coding sequence is TGTGCCAGCAGGAGTCCCCGGAAACCACCCGGGGAGCTGTTTTTT. As protein: CASRSPRKPPGELFF. The rearrangement links TRBV6-1 to TRBJ2-2; D call uncertain. CDR1 is MNHNS and CDR2 is SASEGT in the germline V gene. V lost 6 bases to trimming and J lost 6 bases, with 17 bases between them. CDR3 size: 15 residues.

The rearrangement uses TRBV19 and TRBJ2-3, with a weak D call TRBD1 (5 bases). Looked up from germline, CDR1 is LNHDA and CDR2 is SQIVND (reference sequence). This CDR3 region has 15 residues. Trimming cost V 3 bases and J 3 bases, with 13 bases left between them. This CDR3 is CASSISGLETDTQYF. The CDR3 DNA is TGTGCCAGTAGTATTTCAGGGTTGGAGACAGATACGCAGTATTTT.

The genes are TRBV18 and TRBJ2-1; no firm D call. Trimming took off 5 bases at V and 4 bases at J, with 12 bases between the two ends. This CDR3 spans 14 amino acids. Germline loops: CDR1 KGHSH, CDR2 LQKENI. CDR3 in amino acids: CASSNEPRYNEQFF. In nucleotides, the CDR3 is TGTGCCAGCTCAAACGAACCGAGATACAATGAGCAGTTCTTC.

The chain carries TRBV10-3 and TRBJ2-1, with a weak D call TRBD2 (6 bases). The CDR3 length is 12 residues. In germline, CDR1 is ENHRY, CDR2 SYGVKD. Trimming removed 7 bases at V and 8 bases at J, with 12 bases between. CDR3 loop: CAIKGGMDEQFF. In DNA, the CDR3 is TGTGCCATCAAGGGCGGGATGGATGAGCAGTTCTTC.

This clonotype was seen a handful of times. Just one base apart from a much larger clone, this may be a read error. V gene TRBV4-2 combines with J gene TRBJ2-7; D gene unclear. This CDR3 contains 13 residues. The germline V gene encodes CDR1 LGHNA and CDR2 YNFKEQ. Deletions cut 2 bases from V and 0 bases from J, with 5 bases between. The CDR3 here is CASSQQVSYEQYF. In nucleotides, the CDR3 is TGTGCCAGCAGCCAACAGGTCTCCTACGAGCAGTACTTC.

This clonotype was seen repeatedly, ten times or more. V and J are TRBV7-8 and TRBJ2-6; TRBD2 is a possible D gene (6 bases). Germline V gives CDR1 SGHVS, CDR2 FQNEAQ. The V end lost 1 base, the J end lost 0 bases, and 16 bases lay between the germline ends. This CDR3 comprises 19 residues. The CDR3: CASSLVRREWRSGANVLTF. The CDR3 DNA sequence: TGTGCCAGCAGCTTAGTGAGACGGGAGTGGCGCTCTGGGGCCAACGTCCTGACTTTC.